Listed here is a single T cell receptor beta chain. In TCRdb, the 5' RACE reads were re-called with MiXCR into one record per CDR3 protein. The sample includes approximately 190,000 distinct CDR3 sequences, about 16% seen only once; the top ten take less than 45%. These data are taken from a study of identical twins. These same data were also listed under a study on T cells expressing NK-cell markers. This second study says: Sequencing of TCR beta repertoires drew on sorted CD3+CD56+NKG2C+, CD3+CD56+NKG2C- and CD3+CD56-NKG2C+ T cells. Sorting was restricted to alpha-beta TCR T cells by an anti-gamma-delta TCR antibody in several experiments. Dominant NKG2C+ clonotype frequencies of roughly 1.0-7.5% of CD8+ T cells were measured in over five donors.

The TCR was taken from a woman younger than 35 in good health. Sequenced material: CD8+ T cells sorted from blood.

The CDR3 reads CASSLSPPGTRGWATQYF. CDR3 coding DNA: TGTGCCAGCAGCTTGTCCCCCCCCGGGACCCGAGGATGGGCTACGCAGTATTTT. The V gene is TRBV5-5, the J gene TRBJ2-3; D tentatively fits TRBD1 or TRBD2 (5 bases each). CDR1 and CDR2 (germline): SGHKS, YYEKEE (reference sequence). The CDR3 contains 18 residues. V lost 1 base and J 8 bases, leaving 26 bases between the germline ends. The full variable domain, rest sourced from reference TRBV5-5 and TRBJ2-3, is DAGVTQSPTHLIKTRGQQVTLRCSPISGHKSVSWYQQVLGQGPQFIFQYYEKEERGRGNFPDRFSARQFPNYSSELNVNALLLGDSALYLCASSLSPPGTRGWATQYFGPGTRLTVL.